Below are 11 T cell receptor beta chains sequenced from a single sample in a study of blood T cell repertoires in COVID-19. Libraries were prepared by immunoSEQ multiplex PCR; TCRdb keeps only in-frame clonotypes and omits some of them. The sample includes some 300,000 clones, roughly 90% of them seen just once. Sequencing was done on a sample of peripheral blood. These receptors were collected from a woman aged 30 to 39 with COVID-19, enrolled during active disease.

The gene calls are TRBV11-3 and TRBJ1-1; 9 bases align to TRBD1. This CDR3 spans 13 amino acids. Trimming at V came to 3 bases and at J to 11 bases, leaving 7 bases not matched to a gene. Germline CDR1 SGHNT, CDR2 YENEEA. The CDR3 DNA is TGTGCCAGCAGCTTCAGTACAGGGGGCGAGGCTTTCTTT. Its protein is CASSFSTGGEAFF.

The chain combines TRBV18 with TRBJ1-3, with D tentatively TRBD1 (5 bases). From germline, CDR1 is KGHSH and CDR2 LQKENI. The CDR3 runs to 15 residues. The V end was cut by 6 bases, the J end by 4 bases, with 16 bases between. The CDR3 DNA reads as TGTGCCAGCTCCCTAGCCGGGACTACCGGAAACACCATATATTTT. Encoded protein: CASSLAGTTGNTIYF.

The genes are TRBV12-3 or TRBV12-4 and TRBJ1-2, with D tentatively TRBD1 (6 bases). The CDR3 is made up of 13 amino acids. Trimming left V 6 bases short and J 4 bases short, with 12 bases between. The CDR3 DNA reads as TGTGCCAGCAGGGCAGGGGTAGGCTATGGCTACACCTTC. It is translated as CASRAGVGYGYTF.

The genes are TRBV5-1 and TRBJ2-1; 10 nucleotides match TRBD2. Germline V gene data show CDR1 as SGHRS and CDR2 as YFSETQ. The CDR3 consists of 17 residues. Trimming cost V 3 bases and J 1 base; bases outside gene matches: 7. CDR3 protein: CASSSRGSGGSYNEQFF. The CDR3 DNA sequence: TGCGCCAGCAGCTCCCGAGGTAGCGGGGGGTCCTACAATGAGCAGTTCTTC.

V and J are TRBV19 and TRBJ1-2; 12 bases map to TRBD1. Trimming took 10 bases from V and 7 from J; bases not matched to a gene: 13. The CDR3 covers 15 residues. Germline V lookup: CDR1 LNHDA, CDR2 SQIVND (reference sequence). The CDR3 region is CATKPGQGAGFGYTF. The CDR3 DNA reads as TGTGCCACTAAGCCGGGACAGGGGGCTGGATTTGGCTACACCTTC.

The chain couples TRBV2 to TRBJ1-2; 10 bases are a match to TRBD1. Trimming removed 10 bases from V and 2 bases from J; junction bases left unmatched: 4. Germline V lookup: CDR1 SNHLY, CDR2 FYNNEI. CDR3 size: 13 residues. The chain's CDR3 is CATGTGENYGYTF. CDR3 sequence (DNA): TGTGCCACCGGGACAGGGGAAAACTATGGCTACACCTTC.

The rearrangement links TRBV3-1 (or the pseudogene TRBV3-2) to TRBJ1-2, with D perhaps TRBD1 (5 bases). V was pared by 4 bases and J by 7 bases, with 19 bases between. The CDR3 extends over 15 amino acids. CDR1 is LGHDT and CDR2 is YNNKEL in the germline V gene (reference sequence). The CDR3 DNA sequence: TGTGCCAGCAGCCCAGGGTCGGTAGGGTCCCGTGGCTACACCTTC. This gives the protein CASSPGSVGSRGYTF.

The chain has TRBV3-1 (or the pseudogene TRBV3-2) and TRBJ2-5, with 7 nucleotides matching TRBD1. The CDR3 is 12 amino acids. The trim removed 4 bases at V and 10 bases at J, leaving 6 bases unmatched. CDR1 LGHDT and CDR2 YNNKEL come from the germline V gene (reference sequence). CDR3 residues: CASSRDSKIQYF. In nucleotides, the CDR3 is TGTGCCAGCAGCCGGGACAGTAAAATCCAGTACTTC.

This clone was observed once. The rearrangement joins TRBV7-8 to TRBJ2-1; D not resolved. Per the germline V gene, CDR1 is SGHVS and CDR2 is FQNEAQ. This CDR3 spans 13 amino acids. With 2 bases removed from V and 5 bases from J, the gap between germline ends came to 7 bases. The CDR3 is CASSLSRDNEQFF. CDR3 DNA: TGTGCCAGCAGCTTAAGTCGCGACAATGAGCAGTTCTTC.

The V call is TRBV7-9, the J call TRBJ2-4; 9 positions match TRBD1. V shed 5 bases, J shed 0 bases, and the junction held 14 bases outside the gene matches. In germline, CDR1 is SEHNR, CDR2 FQNEAQ (reference sequence). This CDR3 is 19 amino acids long. DNA of the CDR3: TGTGCCAGCAGCGAACCGGGACAGGGCAAACTTCTAGCCAAAAACATTCAGTACTTC. Its protein is CASSEPGQGKLLAKNIQYF.

V and J are TRBV7-6 and TRBJ1-1; 8 nucleotides align to TRBD1. The CDR3 length is 14 residues. CDR1 is SGHVS and CDR2 is FNYEAQ in the germline V gene. Trimming at V came to 4 bases and at J to 2 bases, leaving 3 bases not matched to a gene. The chain's CDR3 is CASSSGTGNTEAFF. The CDR3 region has the DNA TGTGCCAGCAGCTCGGGGACAGGCAACACTGAAGCTTTCTTT.